The following is a TCR beta chain sequence with its context. Sample donors were healthy Caucasian individuals that came from Russia, aged roughly 6 to 90. Combining a sample-barcoded 5' primer with a J-beta primer mix, a second PCR ran for about 6 to 11 cycles. TCRdb passed the 5' RACE reads through MiXCR, listing each CDR3 protein once. The table has hundreds of thousands of distinct CDR3 sequences, roughly 50% seen once; the top ten hold over 20%. This entry comes from a study of blood T cells in healthy people across ages. V lost 6 bases and J 2 bases, leaving 10 bases between the germline ends. Looked up from germline, CDR1 is DFQATT and CDR2 is SNEGSKA (reference sequence). The length of the CDR3 is 12 residues.

Sequencing was done on a sample of blood. This receptor was identified in a man aged 30-40 years in good health. This chain connects TRBV20-1 to TRBJ2-5; D is unresolved. The DNA of the CDR3 is TGCAGTGCCACGACATATCAAGAGACCCAGTACTTC. It specifies CSATTYQETQYF.